This T cell receptor (beta chain) emerged from a study of shared clonotypes between healthy human individuals. Across the study: CD4 naive and CD4 memory each took three plates per donor, while CD8 naive took two and CD8 memory one. General study results and limits: For naive CD4 cells, roughly 5% of clonotypes were shared across a handful of donors. Against clonotypes common to all four donors, non-shared ones had lower generation probabilities. In having few donors, the study represented limited genetic and exposure-history diversity.

This clone was observed a single time. Its antigen is as yet unknown. Between the trimmed V and J ends, which lost 5 bases and 1 base, there was a span of 11 bases. The germline gives CDR1 SEHNR, CDR2 FQNEAQ (reference sequence). The length of the CDR3 is 15 residues. Data came from immunoSEQ multiplex PCR; TCRdb stores just in-frame clones and leaves some out. The data hold about 2,200,000 clones, with around 93% observed a single time. CD45RO-negative, CCR7-selected cells formed the naive CD8 fraction, which excluded terminally differentiated effector memory CD45RA+ cells. Sequencing input: naive CD8+ T cells from PBMCs. The gene calls are TRBV7-9 and TRBJ2-2; D is unresolved. This TCR was recovered from a man aged 18 to 29 in good health. Some clones in this sample may be carry-over from other donors' samples. CDR3 sequence (DNA): TGTGCCAGCAGCACCTCTTCCGTGAACACCGGGGAGCTGTTTTTT. The encoded protein is CASSTSSVNTGELFF.